This TCR beta chain stems from a study of blood T cell repertoires in COVID-19. Study information: The samples span acute and convalescent COVID-19 from the United States, Italy and Spain. From T cells, B-cell-depleted T cells, or PBMCs came the material, which was cDNA or gDNA.

The germline V gene encodes CDR1 KGHSH and CDR2 LQKENI. The CDR3 is made up of 16 amino acids. V was pared by 1 base and J by 3 bases, with 5 bases of the junction left unmatched. As handled by the study authors: Reference gene primer amplification gave estimated nucleated cell counts. Some clones are missing from TCRdb's copy, which holds only in-frame ones; the method was immunoSEQ multiplex PCR. The DNA was the basis for D and trimming; V, J and clone size are from that table. The profile shows 300,000 to 450,000 clones, about 89% of them singletons. The Seattle patients, enrolled during active infection, were followed longitudinally.

This sequence joins TRBV18 and TRBJ2-2, with 7 bases that match TRBD1. Material: peripheral blood. This receptor was identified in a woman in her twenties or thirties with COVID-19, enrolled during active disease. CDR3 loop: CASSPRFQGDTGELFF. CDR3 nucleotides: TGTGCCAGCTCACCACGATTCCAGGGGGACACCGGGGAGCTGTTTTTT.